This TCR beta chain was sequenced for a study of human versus mouse CDR3 diversity and MHC coevolution. In the study overall: Samples had between about 5.5 x 10^6 and 1.7 x 10^7 valid reads. Findings of the study overall: Compared with mice, human CDR3s carried more deletions and insertions on average. Among all groups, most of the three human donors showed least clonal inequality. Humans had the largest estimated TCR beta repertoire, some 1.5 million clonotypes.

About this clone: Its antigen remains unknown.

Clones were sequenced by immunoSEQ multiplex PCR, and TCRdb holds only the in-frame ones, with some missing. In the table there are about 81,000 clones, 80% to 95% of which are singletons. V dropped 0 bases and J dropped 5; count of bases not matched to a gene: 1. This CDR3 is built from 14 residues. In germline, CDR1 is SGHRS, CDR2 YFSETQ. The origin of this receptor is a person aged 30 to 70 in good health. V usage is TRBV5-1 and J usage is TRBJ2-5; 10 bases fit TRBD2. The sequenced material came from naive CD4+ T cells from blood. As for subset: CD45RO-negative CD62L-positive naive CD4 T cells. CDR3 amino acids: CASSLASGGETQYF. The CDR3 nucleotides are TGCGCCAGCAGCTTGGCTAGCGGGGGTGAGACCCAGTACTTC.